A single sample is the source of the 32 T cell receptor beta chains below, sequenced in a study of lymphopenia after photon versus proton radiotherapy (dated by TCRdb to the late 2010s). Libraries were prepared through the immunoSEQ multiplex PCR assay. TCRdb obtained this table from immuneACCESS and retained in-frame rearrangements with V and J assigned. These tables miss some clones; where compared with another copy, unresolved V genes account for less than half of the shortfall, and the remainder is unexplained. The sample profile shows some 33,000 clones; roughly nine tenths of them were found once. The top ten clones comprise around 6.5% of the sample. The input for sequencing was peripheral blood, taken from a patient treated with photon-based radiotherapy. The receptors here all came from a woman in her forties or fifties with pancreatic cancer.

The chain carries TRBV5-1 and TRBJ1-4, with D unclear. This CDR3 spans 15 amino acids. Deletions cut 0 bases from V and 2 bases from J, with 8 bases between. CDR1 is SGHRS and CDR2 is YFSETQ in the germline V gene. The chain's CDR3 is CASSLDSHTNEKLFF. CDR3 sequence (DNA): TGCGCCAGCAGCTTGGACTCCCATACTAATGAAAAACTGTTTTTT. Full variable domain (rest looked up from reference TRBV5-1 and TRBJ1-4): KAGVTQTPRYLIKTRGQQVTLSCSPISGHRSVSWYQQTPGQGLQFLFEYFSETQRNKGNFPGRFSGRQFSNSRSEMNVSTLELGDSALYLCASSLDSHTNEKLFFGSGTQLSVL.

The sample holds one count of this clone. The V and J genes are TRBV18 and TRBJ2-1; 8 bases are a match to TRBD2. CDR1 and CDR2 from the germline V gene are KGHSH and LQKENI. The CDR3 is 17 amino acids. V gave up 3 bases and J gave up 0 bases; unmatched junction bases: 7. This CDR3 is CASSPVGGAISYNEQFF. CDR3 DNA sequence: TGTGCCAGCTCACCTGTCGGGGGGGCTATCTCCTACAATGAGCAGTTCTTC.

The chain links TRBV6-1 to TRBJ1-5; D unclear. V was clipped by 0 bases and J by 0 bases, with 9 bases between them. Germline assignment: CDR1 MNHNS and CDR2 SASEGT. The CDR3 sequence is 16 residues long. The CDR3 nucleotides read TGTGCCAGCAGTGAAGCGCTAGGCCTTAGCAATCAGCCCCAGCATTTT. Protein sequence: CASSEALGLSNQPQHF.

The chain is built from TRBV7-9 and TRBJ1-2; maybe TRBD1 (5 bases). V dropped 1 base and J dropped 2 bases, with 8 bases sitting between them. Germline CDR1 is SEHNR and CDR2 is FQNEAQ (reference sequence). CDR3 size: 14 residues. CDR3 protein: CASSLVGVNYGYTF. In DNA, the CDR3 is TGTGCCAGCAGCTTAGTAGGGGTGAACTATGGCTACACCTTC.

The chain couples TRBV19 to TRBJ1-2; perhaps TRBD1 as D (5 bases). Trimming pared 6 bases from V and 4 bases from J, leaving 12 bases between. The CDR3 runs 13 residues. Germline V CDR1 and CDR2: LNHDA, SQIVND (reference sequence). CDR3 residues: CASSGGTRYGYTF. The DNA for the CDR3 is TGTGCCAGTAGCGGTGGGACTCGCTATGGCTACACCTTC.

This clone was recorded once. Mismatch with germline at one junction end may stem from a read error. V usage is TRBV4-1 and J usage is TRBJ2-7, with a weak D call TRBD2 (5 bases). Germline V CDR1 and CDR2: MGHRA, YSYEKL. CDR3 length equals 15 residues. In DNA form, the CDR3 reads TGCGCCAGCGGCCAAGAGGGAAGGGCCTCCTACGAGCAGTACTTC. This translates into CASGQEGRASYEQYF.

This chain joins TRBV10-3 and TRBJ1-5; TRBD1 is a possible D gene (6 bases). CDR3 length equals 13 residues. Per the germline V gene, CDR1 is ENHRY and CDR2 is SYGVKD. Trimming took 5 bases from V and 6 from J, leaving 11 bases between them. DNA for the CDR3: TGTGCCATCAGTTACAGGGAGCGTCAGCCCCAGCATTTT. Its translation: CAISYRERQPQHF.

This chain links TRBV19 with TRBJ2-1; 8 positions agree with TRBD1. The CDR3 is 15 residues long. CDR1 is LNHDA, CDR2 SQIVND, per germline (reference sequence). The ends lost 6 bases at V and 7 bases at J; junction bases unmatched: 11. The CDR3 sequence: CASSPTGEVRNEQFF. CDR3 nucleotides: TGTGCCAGTAGCCCGACAGGGGAGGTGAGAAATGAGCAGTTCTTC. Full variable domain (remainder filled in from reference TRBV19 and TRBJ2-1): DGGITQSPKYLFRKEGQNVTLSCEQNLNHDAMYWYRQDPGQGLRLIYYSQIVNDFQKGDIAEGYSVSREKKESFPLTVTSAQKNPTAFYLCASSPTGEVRNEQFFGPGTRLTVL.

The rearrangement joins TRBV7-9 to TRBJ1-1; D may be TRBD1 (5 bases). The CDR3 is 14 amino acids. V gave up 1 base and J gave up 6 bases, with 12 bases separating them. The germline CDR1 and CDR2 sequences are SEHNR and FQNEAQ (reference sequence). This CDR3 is CASSLGGRVAEAFF. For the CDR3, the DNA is TGTGCCAGCAGCTTAGGCGGCAGGGTGGCTGAAGCTTTCTTT.

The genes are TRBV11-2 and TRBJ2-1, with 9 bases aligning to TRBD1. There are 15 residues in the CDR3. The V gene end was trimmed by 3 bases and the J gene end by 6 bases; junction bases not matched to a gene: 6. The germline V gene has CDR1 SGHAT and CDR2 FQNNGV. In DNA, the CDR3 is TGTGCCAGCAGCTTCGACGGACAGGGGTTCAATGAGCAGTTCTTC. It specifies CASSFDGQGFNEQFF. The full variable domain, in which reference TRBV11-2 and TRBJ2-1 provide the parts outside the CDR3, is EAGVAQSPRYKIIEKRQSVAFWCNPISGHATLYWYQQILGQGPKLLIQFQNNGVVDDSQLPKDRFSAERLKGVDSTLKIQPAKLEDSAVYLCASSFDGQGFNEQFFGPGTRLTVL.

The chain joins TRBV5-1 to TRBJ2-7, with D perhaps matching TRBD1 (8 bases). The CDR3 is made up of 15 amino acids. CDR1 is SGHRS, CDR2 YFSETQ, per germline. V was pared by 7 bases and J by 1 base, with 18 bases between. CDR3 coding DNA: TGCGCCAGCGCCCCCGGGGGGACAGGATCCTACGAGCAGTACTTC. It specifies CASAPGGTGSYEQYF.

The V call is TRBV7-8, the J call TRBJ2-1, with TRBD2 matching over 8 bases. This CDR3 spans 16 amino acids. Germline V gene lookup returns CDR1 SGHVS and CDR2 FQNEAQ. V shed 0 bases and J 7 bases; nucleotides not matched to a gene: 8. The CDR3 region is CASSLAYERERNEQFF. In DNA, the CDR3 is TGTGCCAGCAGCTTAGCCTACGAGCGGGAGAGGAATGAGCAGTTCTTC.

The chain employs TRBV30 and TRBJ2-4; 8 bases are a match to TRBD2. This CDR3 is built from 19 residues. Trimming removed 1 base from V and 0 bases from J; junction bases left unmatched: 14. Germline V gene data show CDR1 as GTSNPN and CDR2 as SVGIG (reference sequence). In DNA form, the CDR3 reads TGTGCCTGGAGTGCCCGGGGGGGGCCCCCTGGTCTAGCCAAAAACATTCAGTACTTC. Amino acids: CAWSARGGPPGLAKNIQYF. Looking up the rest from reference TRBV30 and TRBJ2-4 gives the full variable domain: SQTIHQWPATLVQPVGSPLSLECTVEGTSNPNLYWYRQAAGRGLQLLFYSVGIGQISSEVPQNLSASRPQDRQFILSSKKLLLSDSGFYLCAWSARGGPPGLAKNIQYFGAGTRLSVL.

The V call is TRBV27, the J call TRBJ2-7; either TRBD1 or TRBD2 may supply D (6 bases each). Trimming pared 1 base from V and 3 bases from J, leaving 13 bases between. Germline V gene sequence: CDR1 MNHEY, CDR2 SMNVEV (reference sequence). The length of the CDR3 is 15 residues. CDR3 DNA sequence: TGTGCCAGCAGTTTATGGGGGGCCAGTGACTACGAGCAGTACTTC. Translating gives CASSLWGASDYEQYF.

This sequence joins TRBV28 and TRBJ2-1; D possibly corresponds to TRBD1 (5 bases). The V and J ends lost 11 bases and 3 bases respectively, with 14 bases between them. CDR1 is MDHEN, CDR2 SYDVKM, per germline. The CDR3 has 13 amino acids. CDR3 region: CAVRASGYNEQFF. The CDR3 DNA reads TGTGCCGTCAGGGCTTCGGGCTACAATGAGCAGTTCTTC.

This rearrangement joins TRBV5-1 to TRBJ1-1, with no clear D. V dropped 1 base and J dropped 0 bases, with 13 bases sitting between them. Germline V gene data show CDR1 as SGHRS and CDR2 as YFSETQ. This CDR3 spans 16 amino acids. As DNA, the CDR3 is TGCGCCAGCAGCTTGTTGGCGGAAAGGATGAACACTGAAGCTTTCTTT. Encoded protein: CASSLLAERMNTEAFF.

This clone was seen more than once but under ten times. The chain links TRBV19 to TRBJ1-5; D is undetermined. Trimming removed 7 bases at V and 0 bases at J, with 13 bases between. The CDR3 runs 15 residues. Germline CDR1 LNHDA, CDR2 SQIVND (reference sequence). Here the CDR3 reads CASKVAANSNQPQHF. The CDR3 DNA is TGTGCCAGTAAGGTGGCTGCTAATAGCAATCAGCCCCAGCATTTT.

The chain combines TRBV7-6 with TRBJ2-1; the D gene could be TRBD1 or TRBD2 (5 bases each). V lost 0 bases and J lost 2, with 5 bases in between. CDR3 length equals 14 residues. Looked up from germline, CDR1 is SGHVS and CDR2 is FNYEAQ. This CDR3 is CASSLAGPYNEQFF. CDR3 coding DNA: TGTGCCAGCAGCTTAGCGGGACCCTACAATGAGCAGTTCTTC.

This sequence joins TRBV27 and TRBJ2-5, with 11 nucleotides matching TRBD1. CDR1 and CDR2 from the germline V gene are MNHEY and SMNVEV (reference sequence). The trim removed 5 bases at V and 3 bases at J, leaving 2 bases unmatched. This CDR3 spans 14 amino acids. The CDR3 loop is CASSAGQGEETQYF. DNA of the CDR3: TGTGCCAGCAGTGCGGGACAGGGGGAAGAGACCCAGTACTTC.

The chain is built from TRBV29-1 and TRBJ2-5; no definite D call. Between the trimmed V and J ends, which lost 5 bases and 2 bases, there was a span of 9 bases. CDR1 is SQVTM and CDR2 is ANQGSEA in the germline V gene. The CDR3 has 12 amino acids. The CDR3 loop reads CSVRDGQETQYF. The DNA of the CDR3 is TGCAGCGTTCGCGACGGGCAAGAGACCCAGTACTTC.

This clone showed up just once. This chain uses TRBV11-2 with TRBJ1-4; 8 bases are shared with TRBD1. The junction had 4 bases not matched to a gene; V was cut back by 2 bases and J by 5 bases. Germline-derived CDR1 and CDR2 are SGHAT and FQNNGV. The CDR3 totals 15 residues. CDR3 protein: CASSLLPGGNEKLFF. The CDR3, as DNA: TGTGCCAGCAGCTTATTACCAGGGGGCAATGAAAAACTGTTTTTT.

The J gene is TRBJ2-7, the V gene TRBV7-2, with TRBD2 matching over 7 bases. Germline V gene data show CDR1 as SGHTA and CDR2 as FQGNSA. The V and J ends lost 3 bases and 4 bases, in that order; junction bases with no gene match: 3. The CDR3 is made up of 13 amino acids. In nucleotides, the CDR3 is TGTGCCAGCAGCTTCGGTAGCGGGTACGAGCAGTACTTC. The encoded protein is CASSFGSGYEQYF.

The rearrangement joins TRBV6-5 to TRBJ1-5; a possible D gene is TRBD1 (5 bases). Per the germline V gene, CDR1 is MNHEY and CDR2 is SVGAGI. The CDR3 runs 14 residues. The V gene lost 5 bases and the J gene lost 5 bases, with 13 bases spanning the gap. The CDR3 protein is CASSPPGGDQPQHF. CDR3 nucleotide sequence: TGTGCCAGCAGTCCCCCGGGGGGGGATCAGCCCCAGCATTTT.

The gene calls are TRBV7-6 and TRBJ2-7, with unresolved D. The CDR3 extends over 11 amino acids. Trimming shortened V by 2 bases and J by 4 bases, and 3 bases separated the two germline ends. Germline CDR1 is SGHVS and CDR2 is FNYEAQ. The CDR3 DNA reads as TGTGCCAGCAGCTTATCTTACGAGCAGTACTTC. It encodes CASSLSYEQYF.

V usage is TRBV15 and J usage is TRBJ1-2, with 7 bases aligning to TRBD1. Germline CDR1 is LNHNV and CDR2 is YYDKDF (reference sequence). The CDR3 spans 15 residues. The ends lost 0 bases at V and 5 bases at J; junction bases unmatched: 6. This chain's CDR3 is CATSRDPAGGYGYTF. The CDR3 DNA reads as TGTGCCACCAGCAGAGATCCCGCAGGGGGTTATGGCTACACCTTC.

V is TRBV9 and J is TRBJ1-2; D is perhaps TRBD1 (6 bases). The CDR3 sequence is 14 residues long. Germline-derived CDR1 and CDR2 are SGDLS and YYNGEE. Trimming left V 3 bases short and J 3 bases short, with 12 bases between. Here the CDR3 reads CASSGLQGDYGYTF. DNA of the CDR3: TGTGCCAGCAGCGGGTTACAGGGAGACTATGGCTACACCTTC.

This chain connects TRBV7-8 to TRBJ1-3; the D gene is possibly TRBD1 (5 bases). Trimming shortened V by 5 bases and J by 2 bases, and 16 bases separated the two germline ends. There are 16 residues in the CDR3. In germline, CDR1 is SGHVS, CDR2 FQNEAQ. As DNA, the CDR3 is TGTGCCAGCAGCCACCTGGGGCTCGGCGCTGGAAACACCATATATTTT. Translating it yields CASSHLGLGAGNTIYF.

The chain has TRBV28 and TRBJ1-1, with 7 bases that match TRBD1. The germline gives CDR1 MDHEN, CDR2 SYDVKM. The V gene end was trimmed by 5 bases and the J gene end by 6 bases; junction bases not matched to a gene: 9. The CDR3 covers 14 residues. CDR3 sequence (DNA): TGTGCCAGCAGTCCCAGACAGGGTGCCGCTGAAGCTTTCTTT. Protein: CASSPRQGAAEAFF.

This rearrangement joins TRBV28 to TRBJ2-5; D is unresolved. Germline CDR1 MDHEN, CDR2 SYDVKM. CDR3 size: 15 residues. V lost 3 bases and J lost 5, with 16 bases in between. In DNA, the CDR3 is TGTGCCAGCAGTTTCCCCCCCAGAGGAGACGAGACCCAGTACTTC. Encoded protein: CASSFPPRGDETQYF.

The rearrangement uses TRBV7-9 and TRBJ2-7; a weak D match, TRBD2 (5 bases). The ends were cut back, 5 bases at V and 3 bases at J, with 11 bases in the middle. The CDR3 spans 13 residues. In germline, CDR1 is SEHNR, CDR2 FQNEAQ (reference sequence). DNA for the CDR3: TGTGCCAGCAGCCTCTCAGGAGGCTACGAGCAGTACTTC. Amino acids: CASSLSGGYEQYF. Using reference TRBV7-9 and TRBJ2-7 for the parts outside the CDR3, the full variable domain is DTGVSQNPRHKITKRGQNVTFRCDPISEHNRLYWYRQTLGQGPEFLTYFQNEAQLEKSRLLSDRFSAERPKGSFSTLEIQRTEQGDSAMYLCASSLSGGYEQYFGPGTRLTVT.

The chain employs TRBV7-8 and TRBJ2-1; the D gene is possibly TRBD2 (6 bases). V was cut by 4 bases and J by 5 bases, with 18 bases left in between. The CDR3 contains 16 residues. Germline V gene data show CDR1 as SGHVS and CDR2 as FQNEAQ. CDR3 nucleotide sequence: TGTGCCAGCAGCTCCCGGTTTAGCGGAACCGACAATGAGCAGTTCTTC. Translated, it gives CASSSRFSGTDNEQFF.

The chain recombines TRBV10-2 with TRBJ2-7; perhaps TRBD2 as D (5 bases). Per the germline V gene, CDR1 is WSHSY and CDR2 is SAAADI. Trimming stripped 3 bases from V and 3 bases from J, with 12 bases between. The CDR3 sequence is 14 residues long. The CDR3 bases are TGCGCCAGCAGTGAAGCGGTTAACGGCTACGAGCAGTACTTC. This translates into CASSEAVNGYEQYF.